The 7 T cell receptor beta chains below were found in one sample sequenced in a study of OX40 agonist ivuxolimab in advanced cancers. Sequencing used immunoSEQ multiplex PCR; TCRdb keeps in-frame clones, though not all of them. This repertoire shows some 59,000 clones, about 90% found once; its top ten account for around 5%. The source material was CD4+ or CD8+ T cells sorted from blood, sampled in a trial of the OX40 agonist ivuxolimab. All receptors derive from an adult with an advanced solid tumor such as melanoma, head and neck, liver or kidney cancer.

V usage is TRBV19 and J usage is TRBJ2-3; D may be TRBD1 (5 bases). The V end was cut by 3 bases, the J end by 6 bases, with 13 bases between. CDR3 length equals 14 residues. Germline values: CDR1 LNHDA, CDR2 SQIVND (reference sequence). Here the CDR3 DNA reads TGTGCCAGTAGTATTTCACAGGCGTCGGATACGCAGTATTTT. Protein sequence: CASSISQASDTQYF.

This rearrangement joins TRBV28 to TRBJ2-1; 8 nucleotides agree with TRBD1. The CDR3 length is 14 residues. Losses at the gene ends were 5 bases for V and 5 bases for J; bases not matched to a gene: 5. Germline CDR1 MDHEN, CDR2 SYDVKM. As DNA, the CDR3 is TGTGCCAGCAGTGTGGGACAGGAAGACAATGAGCAGTTCTTC. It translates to CASSVGQEDNEQFF.

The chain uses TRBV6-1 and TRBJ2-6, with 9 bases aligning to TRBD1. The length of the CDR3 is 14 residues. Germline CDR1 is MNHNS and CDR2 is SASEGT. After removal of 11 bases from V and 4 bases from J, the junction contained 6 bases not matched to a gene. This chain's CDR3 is CAVHRGLGANVLTF. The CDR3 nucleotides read TGTGCCGTACACAGGGGGCTCGGGGCCAACGTCCTGACTTTC.

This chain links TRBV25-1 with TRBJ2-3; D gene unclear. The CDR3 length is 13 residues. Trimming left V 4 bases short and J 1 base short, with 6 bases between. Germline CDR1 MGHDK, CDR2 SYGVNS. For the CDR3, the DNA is TGTGCCAGCAGTGCTGGCGGCACAGATACGCAGTATTTT. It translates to CASSAGGTDTQYF. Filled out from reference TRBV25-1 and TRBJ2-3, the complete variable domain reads EADIYQTPRYLVIGTGKKITLECSQTMGHDKMYWYQQDPGMELHLIHYSYGVNSTEKGDLSSESTVSRIRTEHFPLTLESARPSHTSQYLCASSAGGTDTQYFGPGTRLTVL.

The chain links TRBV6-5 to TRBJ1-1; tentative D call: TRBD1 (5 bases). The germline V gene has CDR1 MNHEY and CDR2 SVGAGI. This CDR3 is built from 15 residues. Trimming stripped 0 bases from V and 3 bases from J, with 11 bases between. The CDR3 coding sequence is TGTGCCAGCAGTTACTCGACAGACCCATACACTGAAGCTTTCTTT. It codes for CASSYSTDPYTEAFF.

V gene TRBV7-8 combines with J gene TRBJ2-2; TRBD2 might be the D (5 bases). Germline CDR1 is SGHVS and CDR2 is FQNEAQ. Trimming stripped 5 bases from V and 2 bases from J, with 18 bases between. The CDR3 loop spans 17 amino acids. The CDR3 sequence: CASSELGLGRNTGELFF. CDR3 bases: TGTGCCAGCAGCGAACTCGGACTTGGAAGAAACACCGGGGAGCTGTTTTTT.

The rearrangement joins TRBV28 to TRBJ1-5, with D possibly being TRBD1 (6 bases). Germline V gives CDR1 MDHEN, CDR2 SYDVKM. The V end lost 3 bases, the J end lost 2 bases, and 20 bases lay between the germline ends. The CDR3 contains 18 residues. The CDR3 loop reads CASSFPSGGDNGNQPQHF. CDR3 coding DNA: TGTGCCAGCAGTTTTCCCTCGGGGGGCGATAATGGCAATCAGCCCCAGCATTTT. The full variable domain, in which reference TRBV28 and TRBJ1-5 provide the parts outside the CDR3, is DVKVTQSSRYLVKRTGEKVFLECVQDMDHENMFWYRQDPGLGLRLIYFSYDVKMKEKGDIPEGYSVSREKKERFSLILESASTNQTSMYLCASSFPSGGDNGNQPQHFGDGTRLSIL.